Below are 22 T cell receptor beta chains sequenced from a single sample in a study of OX40 agonist ivuxolimab in advanced cancers. The method was immunoSEQ multiplex PCR; TCRdb's version includes in-frame clones alone and lacks a portion of them. The table includes 48,000 or so clones, about 87% detected once. Sequenced material: CD4+ or CD8+ T cells sorted from blood, taken in a trial of the OX40 agonist ivuxolimab. Receptors were obtained from an adult with an advanced solid tumor such as melanoma, head and neck, liver or kidney cancer.

This chain uses TRBV7-9 with TRBJ2-5; 13 nucleotides match TRBD2. The length of the CDR3 is 14 residues. CDR1 and CDR2 from the germline V gene are SEHNR and FQNEAQ (reference sequence). V dropped 5 bases and J dropped 4; count of bases not matched to a gene: 1. CDR3 bases: TGTGCCAGCAGCAGACTAGCGGGAGGAGAGACCCAGTACTTC. Translation gives CASSRLAGGETQYF.

V is TRBV6-5 and J is TRBJ1-2; tentative D call: TRBD1 (5 bases). This CDR3 is built from 15 residues. Trimming took 3 bases from V and 8 from J, leaving 19 bases between them. Germline values: CDR1 MNHEY, CDR2 SVGAGI. CDR3 bases: TGTGCCAGCAGTTATGACCCGGGGGGACTGGGAGGCTACACCTTC. Translated, it gives CASSYDPGGLGGYTF.

V usage is TRBV7-3 and J usage is TRBJ2-2, with D possibly matching TRBD2 (5 bases). The CDR3 has 16 residues. Trimming removed 5 bases from V and 7 bases from J, with 20 bases in between. The V gene's germline CDR1 is SGHTA and CDR2 FQGTGA. The CDR3 region is CASSARPASGVGELFF. In DNA form, the CDR3 reads TGTGCCAGCAGCGCCCGGCCCGCCTCCGGGGTCGGGGAGCTGTTTTTT.

V usage is TRBV2 and J usage is TRBJ1-6; weak D call: TRBD1 (6 bases). CDR3 length: 14 amino acids. With 10 bases removed from V and 7 bases from J, the gap between germline ends came to 17 bases. Germline V CDR1 and CDR2: SNHLY, FYNNEI. CDR3 nucleotides: TGTGCCATTCGAACCGGGACACCAAATTCACCCCTCCACTTT. Translated, it gives CAIRTGTPNSPLHF.

V is TRBV5-6 and J is TRBJ2-3; D gene uncertain. The germline V gene has CDR1 SGHDT and CDR2 YYEEEE. V gave up 0 bases and J gave up 6 bases, with 11 bases separating them. The CDR3 is 14 residues long. The CDR3 loop is CASSLADFFDTQYF. The CDR3 region has the DNA TGTGCCAGCAGCTTGGCAGACTTCTTCGATACGCAGTATTTT.

In this sample, this clone turned up once. This rearrangement joins TRBV7-7 to TRBJ2-2, with 15 bases identical to TRBD2. V gave up 5 bases and J gave up 7 bases; unmatched junction bases: 11. The CDR3 is 18 amino acids. Germline values: CDR1 SSHAT, CDR2 FNYEAQ (reference sequence). The CDR3 loop is CASSPLAGLAGGGGELFF. CDR3 bases: TGTGCCAGCAGCCCACTAGCGGGACTAGCGGGAGGCGGCGGGGAGCTGTTTTTT.

This clone was observed a few times. The chain joins TRBV4-2 to TRBJ1-2; D not certain. This CDR3 comprises 13 residues. In germline, CDR1 is LGHNA, CDR2 YNFKEQ. The V gene lost 1 base and the J gene lost 6 bases, with 9 bases spanning the gap. The CDR3 sequence: CASSQAGLNGYTF. Here the CDR3 DNA reads TGTGCCAGCAGCCAAGCCGGACTGAATGGCTACACCTTC.

The chain uses TRBV27 and TRBJ1-1; D ambiguous. The V gene's germline CDR1 is MNHEY and CDR2 SMNVEV (reference sequence). Trimming stripped 10 bases from V and 0 bases from J, with 12 bases between. The CDR3 loop spans 13 amino acids. DNA of the CDR3: TGTGCCACCTCGTTCGGGGTGAACACTGAAGCTTTCTTT. Amino acids: CATSFGVNTEAFF.

The V call is TRBV7-2, the J call TRBJ2-3; 12 bases line up with TRBD2. With 5 bases clipped from V and 5 bases from J, the junction kept 8 bases outside the gene matches. This CDR3 is 16 amino acids long. CDR1 SGHTA and CDR2 FQGNSA come from the germline V gene. The CDR3 bases are TGTGCCAGCAGCCCTCGACTAGCGGGAGTCGGAGATACGCAGTATTTT. Amino acids: CASSPRLAGVGDTQYF.

The chain employs TRBV10-3 and TRBJ2-7; the match to TRBD1 covers 9 bases. The CDR3 is made up of 13 amino acids. Per the germline V gene, CDR1 is ENHRY and CDR2 is SYGVKD. Unmatched junction bases numbered 9, after V lost 10 bases and J lost 5 bases. CDR3 protein: CATGDRVNDEQYF. CDR3 DNA sequence: TGTGCCACAGGGGACAGGGTTAACGACGAGCAGTACTTC.

V and J are TRBV6-6 and TRBJ2-7; a weak D match, TRBD1 (6 bases). This CDR3 has 14 amino acids. V dropped 0 bases and J dropped 1 base, with 7 bases sitting between them. CDR1 and CDR2 from the germline V gene are MNHNY and SVGAGI (reference sequence). The CDR3 loop reads CASSYSRGSYEQYF. CDR3 bases: TGTGCCAGCAGTTACTCAAGGGGGTCCTACGAGCAGTACTTC.

The chain recombines TRBV28 with TRBJ1-5; 12 nucleotides align to TRBD1. Germline trimming cut 8 bases from V and 0 bases from J; bases unmatched to any gene: 14. Germline lookup yields CDR1 MDHEN and CDR2 SYDVKM. The CDR3 loop spans 19 amino acids. CDR3 in DNA: TGTGCCAGCGGTTCCTTGGGACAGGGGGCTCATCTTAGCAATCAGCCCCAGCATTTT. Translated, it gives CASGSLGQGAHLSNQPQHF.

The rearrangement links TRBV7-2 to TRBJ2-2; D uncertain. Germline V gene data show CDR1 as SGHTA and CDR2 as FQGNSA. The CDR3 has 14 amino acids. The V and J ends lost 2 bases and 1 base respectively, with 5 bases between them. The CDR3 coding sequence is TGTGCCAGCAGCTTAAGGAGGAACACCGGGGAGCTGTTTTTT. Protein product: CASSLRRNTGELFF.

The chain uses TRBV10-3 and TRBJ1-3; D is unclear. V lost 5 bases, J lost 4 bases, and 15 bases lay in between. Per germline, CDR1 ENHRY and CDR2 SYGVKD. The CDR3 is 15 residues long. Here the CDR3 reads CAISPLGYGGNTIYF. CDR3 DNA sequence: TGTGCCATCAGTCCCTTAGGTTATGGAGGAAACACCATATATTTT.

This chain connects TRBV10-3 to TRBJ2-1, with 14 bases identical to TRBD2. Germline V lookup: CDR1 ENHRY, CDR2 SYGVKD. The CDR3 is 16 residues long. V was pared by 5 bases and J by 2 bases, with 2 bases of the junction left unmatched. CDR3 sequence (DNA): TGTGCCATCAGTTTGACTAGCGGGGGGGCCTACAATGAGCAGTTCTTC. Its translation: CAISLTSGGAYNEQFF.

A word on this clone: One junction end does not reproduce the germline sequence, and a read error may be involved. This chain links TRBV6-5 with TRBJ1-6, with D maybe TRBD1 (6 bases). The germline V gene has CDR1 MNHEY and CDR2 SVGAGI. The CDR3 totals 15 residues. In DNA form, the CDR3 reads TGTGCCAGCAGACCCTCAGGGGCCTATACTTCACCCCTCCACTTT. Protein sequence: CASRPSGAYTSPLHF.

J is TRBJ1-3 and V is TRBV9; tentative D call: TRBD1 (5 bases). The CDR3 contains 14 residues. Germline V gene lookup returns CDR1 SGDLS and CDR2 YYNGEE. Trimming cost V 3 bases and J 4 bases, with 11 bases left between them. CDR3 sequence: CASSAGDGGNTIYF. DNA of the CDR3: TGTGCCAGCAGCGCCGGGGACGGAGGAAACACCATATATTTT.

The chain couples TRBV6-6 to TRBJ2-7, with TRBD1 matching over 11 bases. Looked up from germline, CDR1 is MNHNY and CDR2 is SVGAGI (reference sequence). The CDR3 runs to 14 residues. V lost 6 bases and J lost 5; bases outside the gene matches: 6. CDR3 residues: CASRTGQGADEQYF. The CDR3 DNA follows: TGTGCCAGCAGAACCGGACAGGGGGCTGACGAGCAGTACTTC.

The CDR3 DNA follows: TGTGCCAGCAGCCCACTGGGGGGTGTGGAGCAGTACTTC. Its translation is CASSPLGGVEQYF. The rearrangement joins TRBV7-3 to TRBJ2-7; tentative D call: TRBD2 (6 bases). The V end was cut by 5 bases, the J end by 7 bases, with 15 bases between. Germline V gene sequence: CDR1 SGHTA, CDR2 FQGTGA. The CDR3 runs 13 residues.

The chain uses TRBV29-1 and TRBJ1-2; D unresolved. V was cut by 7 bases and J by 4 bases, with 16 bases left in between. This CDR3 comprises 13 residues. Germline CDR1 reads SQVTM; CDR2 reads ANQGSEA. The CDR3 reads CSAYSAVTYGYTF. Here the CDR3 DNA reads TGCAGCGCGTATAGTGCGGTGACCTATGGCTACACCTTC.

A few counts support this clone. The J gene is TRBJ2-7, the V gene TRBV29-1; 7 positions match TRBD1. Germline V gives CDR1 SQVTM, CDR2 ANQGSEA. This CDR3 is 15 amino acids long. V lost 6 bases, J lost 6 bases, and 17 bases stayed unmatched. The CDR3 is CSVVRDSRSPREQYF. CDR3 DNA sequence: TGCAGCGTCGTCCGGGACAGCCGATCCCCACGCGAGCAGTACTTC.

The chain couples TRBV6-5 to TRBJ1-1; D unresolved. The CDR3 is made up of 12 amino acids. Germline CDR1 and CDR2: MNHEY and SVGAGI. V was pared by 4 bases and J by 4 bases, with 7 bases between. The chain's CDR3 is CASSFIGTEAFF. Here the CDR3 DNA reads TGTGCCAGCAGTTTTATAGGCACTGAAGCTTTCTTT.